These T cell receptor beta chains were read from a single sample in a study of T cell responses to AZD1222 COVID-19 vaccine. Here immunoSEQ multiplex PCR was the method, and the copy in TCRdb shows in-frame clones only, minus some. This sample yields under 200,000 clones, of which approximately 94% are seen a single time; 0.6% to 0.7% belongs to the top ten. Sequenced here: peripheral blood, sampled on day 0 of AZD1222 vaccination. These receptors came from an adult in good health. The CDR3 runs from the conserved cysteine through the conserved F or W. A D gene is named only where the DNA matches it firmly. Part of the rows lack a size; the others show once, few, many or a class for expanded clones.

clone_size	j_call	d_call	v_call	cdr3_nt	cdr3_aa
-	TRBJ1-1	TRBD1	TRBV27	TGTGCCAGTTGCCGGGACAGGATGAACACTGAAGCTTTCTTT	CASCRDRMNTEAFF
-	TRBJ1-1	-	TRBV2	TGTGCCATTCTTACCGGGACACAGAACACTGAAGCTTTCTTT	CAILTGTQNTEAFF
once	TRBJ2-6	-	TRBV28	TGTGCCAGTCAAACAGGGGGGGTTGGGGCCAACGTCCTGACTTTC	CASQTGGVGANVLTF
-	TRBJ2-3	-	TRBV7-8	TGTGCCAGCAGCTTACAAGAAAGCACAGATACGCAGTATTTT	CASSLQESTDTQYF
few	TRBJ2-3	TRBD2	TRBV4-1	TGCGCCAGCAGTCATATCCTGCGGACTAGGGTTGAAGATACGCAGTATTTT	CASSHILRTRVEDTQYF
-	TRBJ1-3	-	TRBV9	TGTGCCAGCAGCGTAGCGAGTGGAAACACCATATATTTT	CASSVASGNTIYF
-	TRBJ1-1	-	TRBV5-1	TGCGCCAGCAGCTTGCGGGGAGGGAACACTGAAGCTTTCTTT	CASSLRGGNTEAFF
-	TRBJ2-7	TRBD1	TRBV28	TGTGCCAGCGAGGGCCGGGACAGACTCTACGAGCAGTACTTC	CASEGRDRLYEQYF
-	TRBJ2-1	-	TRBV19	TGTGCCAGTACGCGGTGGGCAGGGGACAATGAGCAGTTCTTC	CASTRWAGDNEQFF
once	TRBJ2-1	-	TRBV11-2	TGTGCCAGCAGCTCCGACTTCCGCAGCTCCTACAATGAGCAGTTCTTC	CASSSDFRSSYNEQFF
-	TRBJ2-3	-	TRBV7-8	TGTGCCAGCAGCTTAGCGCGGCGGGGATTAACAGATACGCAGTATTTT	CASSLARRGLTDTQYF
-	TRBJ2-2	-	TRBV3-1/TRBV3-2	TGTGCCAGCAGACCTATATCTTCCACCGGGGAGCTGTTTTTT	CASRPISSTGELFF
-	TRBJ1-2	-	TRBV3-1/TRBV3-2	TGTGCCAGCAGCCGAGGGGGGGGATATAACTATGGCTACACCTTC	CASSRGGGYNYGYTF
-	TRBJ2-7	TRBD1	TRBV6-5	TGTGCCAGCAGTTCTAGGACAGGGGCCTACGAGCAGTACTTC	CASSSRTGAYEQYF
-	TRBJ1-5	-	TRBV2	TGTGCCAGCAGCGGGCAGGGCAATCAGCCCCAGCATTTT	CASSGQGNQPQHF
-	TRBJ2-1	TRBD1	TRBV18	TGTGCCAGCTCACCGCGACAGGGGAAAAATGAGCAGTTCTTC	CASSPRQGKNEQFF
-	TRBJ1-5	TRBD1	TRBV19	TGTGCCAGTAGTATTAACAGGGGTCAGCCCCAGCATTTT	CASSINRGQPQHF
-	TRBJ1-1	-	TRBV19	TGTGCCAGTAGACACCCGGGGGGGCAGGGACCGTTAAAGGCTGAAGCTTTCTTT	CASRHPGGQGPLKAEAFF
-	TRBJ2-7	-	TRBV7-9	TGTGCCAGCAGCCAAATCTACGAGCAGTACTTC	CASSQIYEQYF
-	TRBJ1-6	-	TRBV9	TGTGCCAGCAGCGTAGCTGGTCGGGACCTGGGCAGAATCGTCAATTCACCCCTCCACTTT	CASSVAGRDLGRIVNSPLHF
-	TRBJ1-2	TRBD1	TRBV7-2	TGTGCCAGCAGCGGACAGGGCGCCCGCTATGGCTACACCTTC	CASSGQGARYGYTF
-	TRBJ1-1	-	TRBV5-5	TGTGCCAGCAGCTCCCACCAGGATATAGGCACTGAAGCTTTCTTT	CASSSHQDIGTEAFF
-	TRBJ2-6	TRBD1	TRBV2	TGTGCCAGCACCGGCGACAGGGGGTCTGGGGCCAACGTCCTGACTTTC	CASTGDRGSGANVLTF
-	TRBJ1-5	-	TRBV4-1	TGCGCCAGCAGCCAACAAGTCGGACAGAGCAATCAGCCCCAGCATTTT	CASSQQVGQSNQPQHF
-	TRBJ2-2	-	TRBV6-4	TGTGCCAGCAGTGTGAGGAGGAACGGGGAGCTGTTTTTT	CASSVRRNGELFF
-	TRBJ2-5	TRBD1	TRBV5-1	TGCGCCAGCAGCCCCGGGACAGATAGAATTGCGGAGACCCAGTACTTC	CASSPGTDRIAETQYF
-	TRBJ1-2	-	TRBV6-5	TGTGCCAGTGGCCGTCCTTCTTTTTATGGCTACACCTTC	CASGRPSFYGYTF
-	TRBJ2-7	TRBD1	TRBV5-5	TGTGCCAGCAGCTTGGGACAGGGGGGTCCCTACGAGCAGTACTTC	CASSLGQGGPYEQYF
-	TRBJ2-2	TRBD2	TRBV7-3	TGTGCCAGCAGCCCTAGGTCGGGACTAGCGGGAGCTGCCAACACCGGGGAGCTGTTTTTT	CASSPRSGLAGAANTGELFF
-	TRBJ2-1	TRBD1	TRBV5-1	TGCGCCAGCAGCTTGTATCCCGGGACAGGTTACAATGAGCAGTTCTTC	CASSLYPGTGYNEQFF
-	TRBJ2-1	-	TRBV6-5	TGTGCCAGCAATCCAGGGACCTCCTACAATGAGCAGTTCTTC	CASNPGTSYNEQFF
-	TRBJ2-6	-	TRBV6-1	TGTGCCAGCAGTGAAGATCCCCGGTGGCGCTCTGGGGCCAACGTCCTGACTTTC	CASSEDPRWRSGANVLTF
-	TRBJ2-7	-	TRBV7-8	TGTGCCAGCAGCTTAGCAGAGTATCTGTACGAGCAGTACTTC	CASSLAEYLYEQYF
-	TRBJ1-6	-	TRBV6-4	TGTGCCCGCCCGACGGGAAATAATTCACCCCTCCACTTT	CARPTGNNSPLHF
once	TRBJ2-2	-	TRBV28	TGTGCCAGCAGCTCATCCCGGGGTGGGGGTTACCACGGGGAGCTGTTTTTT	CASSSSRGGGYHGELFF
-	TRBJ1-6	-	TRBV14	TGTGCCAGCAGCCAAGGAGACAGAAATTCACCCCTCCACTTT	CASSQGDRNSPLHF
-	TRBJ2-1	-	TRBV5-4	TGTGCCAGCAGCTTCCCGGGACGCCAAAGGGAGCAGTTCTTC	CASSFPGRQREQFF
-	TRBJ1-2	-	TRBV28	TGTGCCACCTGGGATGTGGGCTACACCTTC	CATWDVGYTF
-	TRBJ1-2	TRBD1	TRBV27	TGTGCCAGCAGATTAGGGGGCTCAAACTATGGCTACACCTTC	CASRLGGSNYGYTF
-	TRBJ1-5	TRBD1	TRBV15	TGTGCCACCAGCAGAGGCGGCAGGGGGCGAGATCAGCCCCAGCATTTT	CATSRGGRGRDQPQHF
-	TRBJ1-2	-	TRBV29-1	TGCAGCGCCCGGTCGGTGGGGAGCTATGGCTACACCTTC	CSARSVGSYGYTF
-	TRBJ2-7	-	TRBV19	TGTGCCAGTAGTCCACCAACCGGTTCAGACGACGAGCAGTACTTC	CASSPPTGSDDEQYF
-	TRBJ2-1	-	TRBV14	TGTGCCAGCAGCCAAGATCCCCCTAGCGTCAATGAGCAGTTCTTC	CASSQDPPSVNEQFF
-	TRBJ2-1	TRBD2	TRBV6-5	TGTGCCAGCGGGTCTAGCGGGAGTTATGAGCAGTTCTTC	CASGSSGSYEQFF
-	TRBJ1-5	TRBD1	TRBV27	TGTGCCAGCAGTGCCACGGGGGGACAGGGCTTTGGCAATCAGCCCCAGCATTTT	CASSATGGQGFGNQPQHF
-	TRBJ1-5	-	TRBV21-1	TGTGCCAGCAGCACCAATTCCGGGGCGCGGGGCAATCAGCCCCAGCATTTT	CASSTNSGARGNQPQHF